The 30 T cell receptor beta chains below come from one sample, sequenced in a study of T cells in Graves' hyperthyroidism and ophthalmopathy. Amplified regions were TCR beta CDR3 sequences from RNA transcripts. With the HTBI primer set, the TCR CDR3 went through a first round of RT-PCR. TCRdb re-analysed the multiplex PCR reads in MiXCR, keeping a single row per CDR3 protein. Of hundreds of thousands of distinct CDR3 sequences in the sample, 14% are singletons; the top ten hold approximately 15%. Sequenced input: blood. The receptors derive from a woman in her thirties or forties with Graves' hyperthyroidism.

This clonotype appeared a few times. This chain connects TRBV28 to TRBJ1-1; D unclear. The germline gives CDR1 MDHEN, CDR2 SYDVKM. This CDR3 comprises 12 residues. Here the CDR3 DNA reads TGTGCTTCTGGACGGTGGAACACTGAAGCTTTCTTT. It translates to CASGRWNTEAFF.

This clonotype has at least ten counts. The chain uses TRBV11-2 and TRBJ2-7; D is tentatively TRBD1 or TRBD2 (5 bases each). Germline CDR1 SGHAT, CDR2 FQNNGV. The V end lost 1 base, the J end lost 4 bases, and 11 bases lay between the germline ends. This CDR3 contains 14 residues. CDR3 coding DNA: TGTGCCAGCAGCTTAGGTGGCAGGGAGTACGAGCAGTACTTC. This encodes CASSLGGREYEQYF.

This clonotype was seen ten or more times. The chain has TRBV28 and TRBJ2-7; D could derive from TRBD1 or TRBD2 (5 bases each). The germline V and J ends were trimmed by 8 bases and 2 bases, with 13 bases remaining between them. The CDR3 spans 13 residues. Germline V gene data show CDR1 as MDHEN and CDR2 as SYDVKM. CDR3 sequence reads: CASGEGPTYEQYF. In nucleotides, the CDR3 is TGTGCCAGCGGCGAGGGACCAACCTACGAGCAGTACTTC.

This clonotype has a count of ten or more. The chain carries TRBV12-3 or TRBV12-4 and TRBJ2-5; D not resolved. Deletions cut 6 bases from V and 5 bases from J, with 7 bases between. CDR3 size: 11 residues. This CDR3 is CASSLRETQYF. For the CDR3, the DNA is TGTGCCAGCAGCCTACGGGAGACCCAGTACTTC.

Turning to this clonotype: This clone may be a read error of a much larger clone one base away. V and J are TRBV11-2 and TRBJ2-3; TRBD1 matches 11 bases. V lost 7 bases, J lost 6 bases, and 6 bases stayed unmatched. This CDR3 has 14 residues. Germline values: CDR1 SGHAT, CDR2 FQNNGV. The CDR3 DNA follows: TGTGCCAGCAACGACGGGACAGGGGGTGATACGCAGTATTTT. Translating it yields CASNDGTGGDTQYF. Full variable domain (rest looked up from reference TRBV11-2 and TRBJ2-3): EAGVAQSPRYKIIEKRQSVAFWCNPISGHATLYWYQQILGQGPKLLIQFQNNGVVDDSQLPKDRFSAERLKGVDSTLKIQPAKLEDSAVYLCASNDGTGGDTQYFGPGTRLTVL.

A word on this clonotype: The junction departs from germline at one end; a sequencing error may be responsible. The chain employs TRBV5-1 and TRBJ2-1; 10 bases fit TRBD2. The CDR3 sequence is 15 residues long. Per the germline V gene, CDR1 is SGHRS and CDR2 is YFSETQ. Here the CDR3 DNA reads TGCGCCAGCAGCTCCGGGACTAGCGTCTACAGTGAGCAGTTCTTC. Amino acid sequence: CASSSGTSVYSEQFF.

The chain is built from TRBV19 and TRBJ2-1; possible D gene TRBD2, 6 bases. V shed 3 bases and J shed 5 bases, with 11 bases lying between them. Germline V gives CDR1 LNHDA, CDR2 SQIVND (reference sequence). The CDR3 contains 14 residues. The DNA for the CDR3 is TGTGCCAGTAGTATGGCGGGAAGGAACAATGAGCAGTTCTTC. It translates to CASSMAGRNNEQFF.

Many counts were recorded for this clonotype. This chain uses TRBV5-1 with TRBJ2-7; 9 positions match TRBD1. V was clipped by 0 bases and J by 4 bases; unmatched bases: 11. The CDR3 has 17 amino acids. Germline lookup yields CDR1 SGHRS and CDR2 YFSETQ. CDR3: CASSLAPGQGGGYEQYF. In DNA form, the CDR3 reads TGCGCCAGCAGCTTGGCCCCGGGACAGGGTGGGGGGTACGAGCAGTACTTC.

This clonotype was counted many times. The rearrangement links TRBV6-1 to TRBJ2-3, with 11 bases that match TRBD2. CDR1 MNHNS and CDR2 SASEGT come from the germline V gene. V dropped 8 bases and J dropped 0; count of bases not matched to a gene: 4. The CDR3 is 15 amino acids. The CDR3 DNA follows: TGTGCCAGCCCCACTAGCGGGAGCAGCACAGATACGCAGTATTTT. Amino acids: CASPTSGSSTDTQYF.

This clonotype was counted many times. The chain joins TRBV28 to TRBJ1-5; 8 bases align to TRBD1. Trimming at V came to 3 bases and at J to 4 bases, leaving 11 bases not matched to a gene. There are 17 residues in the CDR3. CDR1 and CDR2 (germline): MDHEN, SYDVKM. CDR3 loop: CASSFVTGGFLNQPQHF. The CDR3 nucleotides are TGTGCCAGCAGTTTCGTTACAGGGGGTTTCCTAAATCAGCCCCAGCATTTT.

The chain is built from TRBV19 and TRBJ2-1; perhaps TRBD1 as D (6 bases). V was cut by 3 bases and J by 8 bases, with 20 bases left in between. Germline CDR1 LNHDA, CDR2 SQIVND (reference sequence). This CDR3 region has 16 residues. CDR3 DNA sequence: TGTGCCAGTAGTATTAAAGGCTACCATACAGGGTATGAGCAGTTCTTC. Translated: CASSIKGYHTGYEQFF.

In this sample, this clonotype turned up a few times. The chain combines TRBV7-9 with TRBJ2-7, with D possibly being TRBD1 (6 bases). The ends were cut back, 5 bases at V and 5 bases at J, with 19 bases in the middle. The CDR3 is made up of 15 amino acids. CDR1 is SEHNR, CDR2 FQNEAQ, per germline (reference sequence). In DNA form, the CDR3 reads TGTGCCAGCAGCCTAGGGACACTACCTTCCAACGAGCAGTACTTC. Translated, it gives CASSLGTLPSNEQYF.

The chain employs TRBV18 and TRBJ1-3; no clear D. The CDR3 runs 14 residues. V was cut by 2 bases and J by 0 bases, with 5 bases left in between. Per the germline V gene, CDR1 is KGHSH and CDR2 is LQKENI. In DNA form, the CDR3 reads TGTGCCAGCTCACCAGGAGACTCTGGAAACACCATATATTTT. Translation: CASSPGDSGNTIYF.

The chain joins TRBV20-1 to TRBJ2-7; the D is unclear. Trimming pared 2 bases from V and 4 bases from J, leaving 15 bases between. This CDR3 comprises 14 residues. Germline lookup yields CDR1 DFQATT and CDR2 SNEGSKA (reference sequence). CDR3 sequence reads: CSARSAALGYEQYF. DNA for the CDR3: TGCAGTGCTAGATCAGCAGCCCTGGGGTACGAGCAGTACTTC.

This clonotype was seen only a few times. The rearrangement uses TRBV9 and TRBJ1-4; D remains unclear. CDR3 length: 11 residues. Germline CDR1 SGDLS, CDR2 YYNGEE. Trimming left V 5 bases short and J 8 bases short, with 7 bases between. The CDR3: CASRLGEKLFF. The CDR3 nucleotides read TGTGCCAGCAGGCTAGGGGAAAAACTGTTTTTT.

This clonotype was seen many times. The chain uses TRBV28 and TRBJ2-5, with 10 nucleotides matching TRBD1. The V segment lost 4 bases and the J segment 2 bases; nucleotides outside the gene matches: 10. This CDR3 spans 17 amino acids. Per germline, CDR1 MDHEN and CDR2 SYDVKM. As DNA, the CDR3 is TGTGCCAGCAGTTACTCCTACGGACAGGGGGGGCAAGAGACCCAGTACTTC. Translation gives CASSYSYGQGGQETQYF.

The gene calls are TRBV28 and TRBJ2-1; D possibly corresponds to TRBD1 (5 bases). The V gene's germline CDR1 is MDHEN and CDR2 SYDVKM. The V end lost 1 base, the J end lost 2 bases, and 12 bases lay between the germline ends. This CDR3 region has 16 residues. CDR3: CASSLSSGRTYNEQFF. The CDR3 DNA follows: TGTGCCAGCAGTTTATCTTCAGGGCGGACCTACAATGAGCAGTTCTTC.

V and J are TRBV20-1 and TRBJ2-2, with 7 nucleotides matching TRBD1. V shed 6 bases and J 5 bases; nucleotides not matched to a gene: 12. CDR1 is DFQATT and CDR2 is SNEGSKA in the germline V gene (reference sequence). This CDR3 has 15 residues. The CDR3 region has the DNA TGCAGTGCAAGACAGGGATCTCGGAGTACCGGGGAGCTGTTTTTT. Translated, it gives CSARQGSRSTGELFF.

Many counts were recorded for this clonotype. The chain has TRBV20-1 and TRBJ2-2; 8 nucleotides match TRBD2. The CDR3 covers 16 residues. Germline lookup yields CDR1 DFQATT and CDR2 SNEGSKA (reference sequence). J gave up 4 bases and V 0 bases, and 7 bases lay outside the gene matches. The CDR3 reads CSARDLRREGTGELFF. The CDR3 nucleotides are TGCAGTGCTAGAGATCTTCGCCGGGAGGGCACCGGGGAGCTGTTTTTT.

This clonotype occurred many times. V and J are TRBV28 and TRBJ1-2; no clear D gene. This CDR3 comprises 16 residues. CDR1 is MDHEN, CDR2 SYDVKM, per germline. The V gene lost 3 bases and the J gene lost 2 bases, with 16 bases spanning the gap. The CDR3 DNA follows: TGTGCCAGCAGTTTTATCACCCCCCAGATAAACTATGGCTACACCTTC. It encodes CASSFITPQINYGYTF.

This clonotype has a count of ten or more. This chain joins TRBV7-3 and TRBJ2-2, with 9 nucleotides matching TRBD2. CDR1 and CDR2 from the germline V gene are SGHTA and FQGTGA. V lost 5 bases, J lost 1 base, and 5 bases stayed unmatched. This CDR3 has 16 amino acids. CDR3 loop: CASSPGLALNTGELFF. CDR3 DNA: TGTGCCAGCAGCCCGGGACTAGCCTTGAACACCGGGGAGCTGTTTTTT.

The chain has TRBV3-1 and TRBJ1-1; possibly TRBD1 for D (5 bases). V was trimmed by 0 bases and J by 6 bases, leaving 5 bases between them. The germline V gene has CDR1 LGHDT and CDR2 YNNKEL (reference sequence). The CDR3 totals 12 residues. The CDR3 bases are TGTGCCAGCAGCCAAGAACAGGCTGAAGCTTTCTTT. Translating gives CASSQEQAEAFF.

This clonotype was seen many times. The CDR3 region is CASSFTSASYEQYF. DNA for the CDR3: TGTGCCAGCAGCTTTACTAGCGCCTCCTACGAGCAGTACTTC. The chain recombines TRBV3-1 with TRBJ2-7, with 7 bases identical to TRBD2. This CDR3 comprises 14 residues. Trimming removed 5 bases from V and 0 bases from J; junction bases left unmatched: 4. Germline V gene lookup returns CDR1 LGHDT and CDR2 YNNKEL (reference sequence).

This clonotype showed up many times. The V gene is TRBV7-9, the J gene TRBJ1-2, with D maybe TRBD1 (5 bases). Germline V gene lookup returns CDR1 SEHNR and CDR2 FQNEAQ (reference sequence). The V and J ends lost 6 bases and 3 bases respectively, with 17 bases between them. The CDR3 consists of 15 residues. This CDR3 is CASSNTGAPHYGYTF. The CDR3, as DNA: TGTGCCAGCAGTAATACTGGGGCTCCTCACTATGGCTACACCTTC.

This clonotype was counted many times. This CDR3 reads CASTNPGGSPSSYEQYF. CDR3 nucleotides: TGTGCCAGCACCAACCCGGGGGGCAGCCCAAGCTCCTACGAGCAGTACTTC. V and J are TRBV28 and TRBJ2-7; possible D gene TRBD2, 7 bases. The V end lost 7 bases, the J end lost 0 bases, and 22 bases lay between the germline ends. Germline-derived CDR1 and CDR2 are MDHEN and SYDVKM. The CDR3 runs to 17 residues. Combining the CDR3 with reference TRBV28 and TRBJ2-7 gives the whole variable domain DVKVTQSSRYLVKRTGEKVFLECVQDMDHENMFWYRQDPGLGLRLIYFSYDVKMKEKGDIPEGYSVSREKKERFSLILESASTNQTSMYLCASTNPGGSPSSYEQYFGPGTRLTVT.

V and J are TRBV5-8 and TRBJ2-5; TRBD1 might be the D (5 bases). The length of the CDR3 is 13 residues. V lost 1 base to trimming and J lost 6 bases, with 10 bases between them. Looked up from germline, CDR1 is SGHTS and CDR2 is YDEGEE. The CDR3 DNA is TGTGCCAGCAGCTTGACAGGTCAGAAGACCCAGTACTTC. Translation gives CASSLTGQKTQYF.

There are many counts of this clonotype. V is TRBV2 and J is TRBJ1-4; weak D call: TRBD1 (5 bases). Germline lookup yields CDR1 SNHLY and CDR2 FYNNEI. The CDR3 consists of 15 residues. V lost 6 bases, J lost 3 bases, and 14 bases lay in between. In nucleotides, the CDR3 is TGTGCCAGCAGCAATTGGGACGGCCCTAATGAAAAACTGTTTTTT. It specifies CASSNWDGPNEKLFF.

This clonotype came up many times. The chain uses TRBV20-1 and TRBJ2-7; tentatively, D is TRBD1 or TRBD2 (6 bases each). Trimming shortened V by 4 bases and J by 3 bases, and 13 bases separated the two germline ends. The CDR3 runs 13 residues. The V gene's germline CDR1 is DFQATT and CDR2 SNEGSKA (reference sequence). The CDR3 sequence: CSAIKGEVYEQYF. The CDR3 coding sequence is TGCAGTGCTATAAAGGGGGAGGTCTACGAGCAGTACTTC.

The CDR3 is CSARDSLGRINEQFF. The CDR3 DNA follows: TGCAGTGCTAGAGACTCACTAGGGCGAATCAATGAGCAGTTCTTC. The chain recombines TRBV20-1 with TRBJ2-1; D might be TRBD2 (5 bases). Germline-derived CDR1 and CDR2 are DFQATT and SNEGSKA (reference sequence). The CDR3 spans 15 residues. V lost 0 bases, J lost 6 bases, and 15 bases lay in between.

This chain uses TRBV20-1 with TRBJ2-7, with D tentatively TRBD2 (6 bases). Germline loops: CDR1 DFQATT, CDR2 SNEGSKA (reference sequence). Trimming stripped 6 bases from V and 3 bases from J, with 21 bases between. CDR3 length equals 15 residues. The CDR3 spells CSAAESPGLNYEQYF. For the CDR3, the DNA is TGCAGTGCAGCTGAAAGTCCGGGACTTAACTACGAGCAGTACTTC.